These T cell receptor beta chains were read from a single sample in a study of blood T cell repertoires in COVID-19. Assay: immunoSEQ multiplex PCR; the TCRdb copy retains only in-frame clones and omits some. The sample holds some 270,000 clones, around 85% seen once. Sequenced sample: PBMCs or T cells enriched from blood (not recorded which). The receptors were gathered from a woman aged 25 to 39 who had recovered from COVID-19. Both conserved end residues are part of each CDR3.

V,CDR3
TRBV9,CASSQTGGPYNEQFF
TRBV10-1,CASSGTGGKNTQYF
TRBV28,CASRSDRAEAFF
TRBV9,CASSVTGFTEAFF
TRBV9,CASSEGVLSNQPQHF
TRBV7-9,CASSSSSGTKVTQYF
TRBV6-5,CASSYSGNGGNEQFF
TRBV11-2,CASRQMEKLFF
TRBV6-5,CASSYMDRASFYEQYF
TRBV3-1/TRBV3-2,CASSRGQGEKLFF
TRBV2,CASADSARMNTEAFF
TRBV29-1,CSVRAGVIYEQYF
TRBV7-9,CASNFAGSYEQYF
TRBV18,CASSPSHNRMNTGELFF
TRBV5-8,CASSQLTGRNTEAFF
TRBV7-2,CASSLVGGGGSYNEQFF
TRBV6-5,CASRPRQGWYEQYF
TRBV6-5,CASSWTANTGELFF
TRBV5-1,CASSSDPGPPEAFF
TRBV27,CASSLSAGPTPLGEQYF
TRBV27,CASNRQGPNTEAFF
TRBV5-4,CASARRLAGGPDTQYF
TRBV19,CASSVDIHSPLHF
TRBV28,CASSEIFNDNHF
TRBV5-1,CASSLSPTNTEAFF
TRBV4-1,CASSQNINYGYTF
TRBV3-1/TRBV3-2,CASSQLGGGLWTEAFF
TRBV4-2,CASSPIQGPAYEQYF
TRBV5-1,CASSLQGDGGYGYTF
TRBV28,CASSLQQGEQFF
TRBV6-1,CASNELAGNTEAFF
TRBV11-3,CASGQNGVTGELFF
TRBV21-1,CASSIAGAPGAFF
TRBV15,CATSRGERFYGYTF
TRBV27,CASRILQGSGADTQYF
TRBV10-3,CAVTIDSYDTEAFF
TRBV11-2,CASSPLRYEQYF
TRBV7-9,CASSLLGTVIRGYTF
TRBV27,CASSWGRGQPQHF
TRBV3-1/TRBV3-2,CASSQEFGPTNEKLFF
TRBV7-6,CASSRRQGWRYGYTF
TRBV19,CASRDLAGVGYSVGSNQPQHF
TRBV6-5,CASGTGALDEQYF
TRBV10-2,CASGDRVSYEQYF
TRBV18,CASSPGLAGSYNEQFF
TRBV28,CASSRLFRASSYNEQFF
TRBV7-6,CASTLASSSGRASGFFGQFF
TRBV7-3,CASSFGQGEQFF
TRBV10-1,CATSQGRSYGYTF
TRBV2,CASRTSGVYEQYF
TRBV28,CASSLLDRTYGYTF
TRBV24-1,CATPGGVGNQPQHF